The 4 T cell receptor beta chains listed next were all sequenced from one sample in a study of identical twins. One entry per CDR3 protein, called by TCRdb with MiXCR from the 5' RACE reads. The table shows about 730,000 distinct CDR3 sequences, with about 20% occurring only once. In addition, the sample was reused for a study of T cells expressing NK-cell markers.

Sequenced: PBMCs. The receptors were gathered from a woman aged 18-29 years in good health.

This clonotype turned up a few times. The chain links TRBV15 to TRBJ2-7; D gene uncertain. The germline gives CDR1 LNHNV, CDR2 YYDKDF (reference sequence). The CDR3 is made up of 11 amino acids. Trimming took 4 bases from V and 4 from J, leaving 5 bases between them. The CDR3 coding sequence is TGTGCCACCAGCACCCAGTACGAGCAGTACTTC. Translation gives CATSTQYEQYF. Based on the CDR3 plus reference TRBV15 and TRBJ2-7, the full variable domain is DAMVIQNPRYQVTQFGKPVTLSCSQTLNHNVMYWYQQKSSQAPKLLFHYYDKDFNNEADTPDNFQSRRPNTSFCFLDIRSPGLGDTAMYLCATSTQYEQYFGPGTRLTVT.

V is TRBV12-3 or TRBV12-4 and J is TRBJ2-7; perhaps TRBD1 as D (5 bases). Trimming removed 6 bases from V and 1 base from J, with 13 bases in between. The CDR3 covers 14 residues. The CDR3 region is CASRVEGDSYEQYF. As DNA, the CDR3 is TGTGCCAGCAGGGTGGAAGGGGATTCCTACGAGCAGTACTTC.

The chain combines TRBV15 with TRBJ2-1; 8 nucleotides align to TRBD2. Trimming took 5 bases from V and 7 from J; bases not matched to a gene: 10. The CDR3 consists of 15 residues. CDR1 LNHNV and CDR2 YYDKDF come from the germline V gene (reference sequence). This CDR3 reads CATSGGKRERNEQFF. The CDR3 nucleotides are TGTGCCACCAGCGGGGGGAAGCGGGAGAGGAATGAGCAGTTCTTC.

This clonotype was counted a few times. This chain connects TRBV15 to TRBJ2-1; no reliable D call. Between the trimmed V and J ends, which lost 9 bases and 7 bases, there was a span of 10 bases. Germline lookup yields CDR1 LNHNV and CDR2 YYDKDF (reference sequence). The CDR3 is 11 amino acids. The CDR3: CATSRRNEQFF. The DNA of the CDR3 is TGTGCCACGAGCCGTCGGAATGAGCAGTTCTTC.